This is a list of T cell receptor beta chains from one sample in a study of shared clonotypes between healthy human individuals. Profiling relied on immunoSEQ multiplex PCR, and the TCRdb table lists in-frame clones only, not all of them. The sample contains millions of clones, roughly 94% of which appear only once. The sequenced sample consisted of naive CD4+ T cells sorted from blood. These receptors were obtained from a man younger than 35 in good health. CDR3s include the opening cysteine and the closing phenylalanine or tryptophan. The order of the fields is V gene, clone size, D gene, J gene, CDR3 DNA, CDR3 protein. The D gene is left open where the match is weak. Expanded clones get a size class; other rows say once, few or many, or leave the size out.

TRBV7-2	NA	NA	TRBJ2-4	TGTGCCAGCAGCCTGAGGGGGGGAACTGACAAAAACATTCAGTACTTC	CASSLRGGTDKNIQYF
TRBV18	NA	TRBD1	TRBJ1-1	TGTGCCAGCTCTTGGGGGGACAGCCCCTGGGGCACTGAAGCTTTCTTT	CASSWGDSPWGTEAFF
TRBV15	NA	TRBD1	TRBJ2-2	TGTGCCACCAGCAGAGTTAGACAGGGTACCGGGGAGCTGTTTTTT	CATSRVRQGTGELFF
TRBV28	NA	NA	TRBJ2-7	TGTGCCAGCAGTTTTACCGGTACTCGGTCGTACGAGCAGTACTTC	CASSFTGTRSYEQYF
TRBV7-9	NA	TRBD2	TRBJ2-1	TGTGCCAGCAGCTTCAGCGGGGTCGGGAATGAGCAGTTCTTC	CASSFSGVGNEQFF
TRBV5-4	NA	NA	TRBJ2-2	TGTGCCAGCAGCTTCGGGCATCGGAGGAGCACCGGGGAGCTGTTTTTT	CASSFGHRRSTGELFF
TRBV4-1	NA	NA	TRBJ1-5	TGCGCCAGCAGCCAACTTCTCAATCAGCCCCAGCATTTT	CASSQLLNQPQHF
TRBV5-4	NA	TRBD2	TRBJ2-7	TGTGCCAGCAGCTTAAAACTAGCGGGAGACAACGAGCAGTACTTC	CASSLKLAGDNEQYF
TRBV6-5	NA	NA	TRBJ1-2	TGTGCCAGCAGAAACACAGGGTACTATGGCTACACCTTC	CASRNTGYYGYTF
TRBV7-3	once	TRBD1	TRBJ1-2	TGTGCCAGCAGCTCGACAGGGTTCGGTGGCTACACCTTC	CASSSTGFGGYTF
TRBV7-6	NA	TRBD1	TRBJ2-1	TGTGCCAGCAGCTTAGTGGGACAGCCATACAATGAGCAGTTCTTC	CASSLVGQPYNEQFF
TRBV27	NA	NA	TRBJ2-5	TGTGCCAGCAGTGTTCGGGACACGGTAGAGACCCAGTACTTC	CASSVRDTVETQYF
TRBV7-2	NA	TRBD2	TRBJ2-1	TGTGCCAGCAGCCCAATACCTAGCGGACTCTACAATGAGCAGTTCTTC	CASSPIPSGLYNEQFF
TRBV7-8	NA	TRBD2	TRBJ2-5	TGTGCCAGCAGCTTAGGGACTAGCCAAGAGACCCAGTACTTC	CASSLGTSQETQYF
TRBV5-6	NA	NA	TRBJ2-3	TGTGCCAGCAGCTTGGGTCCCCTGATCACAGATACGCAGTATTTT	CASSLGPLITDTQYF
TRBV5-1	NA	NA	TRBJ1-6	TGCGCCAGCAGCCCGAGCTCCTATAATTCACCCCTCCACTTT	CASSPSSYNSPLHF